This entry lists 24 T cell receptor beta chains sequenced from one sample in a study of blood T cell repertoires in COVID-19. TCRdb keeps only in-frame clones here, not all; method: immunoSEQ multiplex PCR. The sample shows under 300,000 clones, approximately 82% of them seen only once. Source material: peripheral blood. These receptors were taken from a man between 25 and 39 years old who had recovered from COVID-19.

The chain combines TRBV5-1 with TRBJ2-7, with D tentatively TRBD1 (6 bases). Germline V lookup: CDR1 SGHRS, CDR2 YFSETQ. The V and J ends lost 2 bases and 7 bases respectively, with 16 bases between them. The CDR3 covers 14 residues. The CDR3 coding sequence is TGCGCCAGCAGCTTCTACAGGGAGACGGAAGAGCAGTACTTC. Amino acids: CASSFYRETEEQYF. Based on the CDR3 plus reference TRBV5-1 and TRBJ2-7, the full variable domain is KAGVTQTPRYLIKTRGQQVTLSCSPISGHRSVSWYQQTPGQGLQFLFEYFSETQRNKGNFPGRFSGRQFSNSRSEMNVSTLELGDSALYLCASSFYRETEEQYFGPGTRLTVT.

DNA for the CDR3: TGTGCCAGCAGCCCGGGACTAGCGGGGGGGCGGGAGCAGTTCTTC. Its translation: CASSPGLAGGREQFF. V usage is TRBV11-2 and J usage is TRBJ2-1, with 16 bases identical to TRBD2. CDR3 length equals 15 residues. CDR1 SGHAT and CDR2 FQNNGV come from the germline V gene. Trimming removed 5 bases from V and 10 bases from J; junction bases left unmatched: 5.

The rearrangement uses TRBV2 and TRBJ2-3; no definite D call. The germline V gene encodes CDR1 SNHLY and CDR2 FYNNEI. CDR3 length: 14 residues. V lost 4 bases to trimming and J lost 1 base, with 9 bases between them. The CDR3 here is CASSAVTGTDTQYF. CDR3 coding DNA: TGTGCCAGCAGTGCGGTTACCGGCACAGATACGCAGTATTTT.

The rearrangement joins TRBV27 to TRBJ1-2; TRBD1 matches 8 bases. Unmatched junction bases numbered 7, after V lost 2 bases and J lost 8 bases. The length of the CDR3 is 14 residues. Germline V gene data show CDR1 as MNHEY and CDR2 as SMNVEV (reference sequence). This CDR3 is CASSLQGAGTGYTF. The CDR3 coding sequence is TGTGCCAGCAGTTTACAGGGGGCGGGAACGGGCTACACCTTC.

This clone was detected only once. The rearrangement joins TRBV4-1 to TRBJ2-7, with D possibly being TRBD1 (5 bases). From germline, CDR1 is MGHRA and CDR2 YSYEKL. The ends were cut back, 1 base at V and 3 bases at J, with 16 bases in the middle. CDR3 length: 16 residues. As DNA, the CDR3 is TGCGCCAGCAGCCAAGGACCAGGGATCACCTACTACGAGCAGTACTTC. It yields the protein CASSQGPGITYYEQYF.

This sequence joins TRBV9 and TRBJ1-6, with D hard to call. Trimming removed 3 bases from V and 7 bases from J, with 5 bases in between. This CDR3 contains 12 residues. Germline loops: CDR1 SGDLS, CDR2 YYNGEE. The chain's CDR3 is CASSARNSPLHF. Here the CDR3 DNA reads TGTGCCAGCAGCGCCAGGAATTCACCCCTCCACTTT.

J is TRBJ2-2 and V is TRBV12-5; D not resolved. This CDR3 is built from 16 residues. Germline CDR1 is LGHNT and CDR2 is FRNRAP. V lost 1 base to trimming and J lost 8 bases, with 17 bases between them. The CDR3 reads CASGLGLGGEAGELFF. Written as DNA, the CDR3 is TGTGCTAGTGGTTTGGGTCTAGGCGGTGAGGCTGGGGAGCTGTTTTTT.

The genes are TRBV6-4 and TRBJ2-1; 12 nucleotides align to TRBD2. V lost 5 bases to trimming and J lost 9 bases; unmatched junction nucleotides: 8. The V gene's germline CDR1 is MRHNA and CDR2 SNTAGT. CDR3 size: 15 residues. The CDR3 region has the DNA TGTGCCAGCAGTCCTAGCGGGGGGGCGGCGGTTGAGCAGTTCTTC. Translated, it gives CASSPSGGAAVEQFF.

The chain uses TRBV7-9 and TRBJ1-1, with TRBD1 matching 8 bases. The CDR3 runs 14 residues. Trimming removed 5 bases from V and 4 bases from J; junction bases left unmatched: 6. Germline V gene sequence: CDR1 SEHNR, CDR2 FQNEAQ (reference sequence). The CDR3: CASSITDRGTEAFF. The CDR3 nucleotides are TGTGCCAGCAGCATTACCGACAGGGGCACTGAAGCTTTCTTT.

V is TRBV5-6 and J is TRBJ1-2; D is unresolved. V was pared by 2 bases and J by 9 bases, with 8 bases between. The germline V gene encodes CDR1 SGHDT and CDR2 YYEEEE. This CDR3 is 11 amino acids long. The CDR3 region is CASSFTGSYTF. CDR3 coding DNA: TGTGCCAGCAGCTTTACCGGGAGCTACACCTTC.

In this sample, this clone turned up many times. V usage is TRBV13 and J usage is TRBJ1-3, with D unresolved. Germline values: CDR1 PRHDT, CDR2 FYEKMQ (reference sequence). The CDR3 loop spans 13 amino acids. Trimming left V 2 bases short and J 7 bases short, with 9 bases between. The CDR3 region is CASSLTTFNTIYF. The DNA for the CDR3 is TGTGCCAGCAGCTTAACCACATTTAACACCATATATTTT.

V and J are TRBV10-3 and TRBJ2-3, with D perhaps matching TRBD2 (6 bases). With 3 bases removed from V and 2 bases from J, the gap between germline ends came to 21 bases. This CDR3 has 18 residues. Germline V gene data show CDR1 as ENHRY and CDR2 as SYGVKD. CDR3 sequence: CAISDPGRTADITDTQYF. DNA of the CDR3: TGTGCCATCAGTGACCCAGGGAGGACGGCGGACATCACAGATACGCAGTATTTT.

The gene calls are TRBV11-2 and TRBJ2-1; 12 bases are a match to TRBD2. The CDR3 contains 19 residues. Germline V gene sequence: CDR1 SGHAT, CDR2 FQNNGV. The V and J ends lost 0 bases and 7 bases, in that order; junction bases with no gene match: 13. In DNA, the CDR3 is TGTGCCAGCAGCTTAGATGGCCTAGCGGGGGGGCGGGTTCAGAATGAGCAGTTCTTC. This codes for CASSLDGLAGGRVQNEQFF.

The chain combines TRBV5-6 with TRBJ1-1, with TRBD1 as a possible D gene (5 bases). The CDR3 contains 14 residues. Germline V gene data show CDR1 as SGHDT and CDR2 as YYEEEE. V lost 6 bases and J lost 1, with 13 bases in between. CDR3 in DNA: TGTGCCAGCAACCCGGCAGGGCGGAACACTGAAGCTTTCTTT. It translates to CASNPAGRNTEAFF.

In DNA form, the CDR3 reads TGTGCCAGCAGCTTACGGGACAGCCAGAACACCGGGGAGCTGTTTTTT. Residues: CASSLRDSQNTGELFF. The chain is built from TRBV7-8 and TRBJ2-2, with 7 nucleotides matching TRBD1. Germline V CDR1 and CDR2: SGHVS, FQNEAQ. The junction had 4 bases not matched to a gene; V was cut back by 2 bases and J by 1 base. This CDR3 contains 16 residues.

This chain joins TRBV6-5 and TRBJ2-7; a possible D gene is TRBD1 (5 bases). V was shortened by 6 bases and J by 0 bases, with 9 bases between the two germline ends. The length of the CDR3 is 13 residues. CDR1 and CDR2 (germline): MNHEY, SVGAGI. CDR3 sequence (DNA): TGTGCCAGCAGGGACACCAGCTCCTACGAGCAGTACTTC. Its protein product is CASRDTSSYEQYF.

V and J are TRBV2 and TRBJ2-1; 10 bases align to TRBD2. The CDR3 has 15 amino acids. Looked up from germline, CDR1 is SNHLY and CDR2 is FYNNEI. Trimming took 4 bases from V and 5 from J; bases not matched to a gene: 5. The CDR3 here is CASSGGLAGDNEQFF. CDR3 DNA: TGTGCCAGCAGTGGGGGGCTAGCGGGGGACAATGAGCAGTTCTTC. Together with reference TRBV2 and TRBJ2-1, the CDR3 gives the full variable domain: EPEVTQTPSHQVTQMGQEVILRCVPISNHLYFYWYRQILGQKVEFLVSFYNNEISEKSEIFDDQFSVERPDGSNFTLKIRSTKLEDSAMYFCASSGGLAGDNEQFFGPGTRLTVL.

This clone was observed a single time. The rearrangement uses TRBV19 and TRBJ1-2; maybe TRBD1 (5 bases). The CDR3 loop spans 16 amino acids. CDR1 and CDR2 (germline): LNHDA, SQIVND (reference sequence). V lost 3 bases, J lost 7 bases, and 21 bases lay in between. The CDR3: CASSIFVGAGSAGYTF. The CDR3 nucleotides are TGTGCCAGTAGTATCTTTGTAGGGGCTGGGTCGGCTGGCTACACCTTC.

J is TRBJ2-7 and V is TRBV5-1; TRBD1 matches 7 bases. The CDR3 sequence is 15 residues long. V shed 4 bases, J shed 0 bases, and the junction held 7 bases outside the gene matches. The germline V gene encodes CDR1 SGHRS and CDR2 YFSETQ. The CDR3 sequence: CASSPGTVNSYEQYF. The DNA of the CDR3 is TGCGCCAGCAGCCCGGGGACAGTGAACTCCTACGAGCAGTACTTC.

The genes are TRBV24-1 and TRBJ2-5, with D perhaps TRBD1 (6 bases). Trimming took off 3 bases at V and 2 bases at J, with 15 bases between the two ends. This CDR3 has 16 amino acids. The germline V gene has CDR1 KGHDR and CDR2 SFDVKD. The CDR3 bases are TGTGCCACCAGTGATCCTACAGGGTCTGGGCAAGAGACCCAGTACTTC. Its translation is CATSDPTGSGQETQYF.

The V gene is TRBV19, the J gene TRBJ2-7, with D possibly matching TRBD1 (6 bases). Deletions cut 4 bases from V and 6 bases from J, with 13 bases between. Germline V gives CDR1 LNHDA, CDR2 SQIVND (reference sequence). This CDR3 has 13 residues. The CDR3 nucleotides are TGTGCCAGTAGTAGCAGACAGGCCGGCGAGCAGTACTTC. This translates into CASSSRQAGEQYF.

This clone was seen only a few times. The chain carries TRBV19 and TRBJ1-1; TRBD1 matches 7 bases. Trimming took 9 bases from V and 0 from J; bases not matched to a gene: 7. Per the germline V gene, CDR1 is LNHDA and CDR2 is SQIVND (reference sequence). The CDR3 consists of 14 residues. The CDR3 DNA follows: TGTGCCAGCGAGACAGGGAGCATGAACACTGAAGCTTTCTTT. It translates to CASETGSMNTEAFF.

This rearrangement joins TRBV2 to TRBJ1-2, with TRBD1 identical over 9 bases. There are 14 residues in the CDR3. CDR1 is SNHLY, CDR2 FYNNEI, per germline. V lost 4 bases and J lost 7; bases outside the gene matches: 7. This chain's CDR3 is CASSADRGVRGYTF. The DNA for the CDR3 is TGTGCCAGCAGTGCGGACAGGGGTGTTCGTGGCTACACCTTC.

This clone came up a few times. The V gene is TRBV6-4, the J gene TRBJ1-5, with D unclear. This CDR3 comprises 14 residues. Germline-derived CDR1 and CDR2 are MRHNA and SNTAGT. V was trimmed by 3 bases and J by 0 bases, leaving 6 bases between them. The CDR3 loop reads CASSEEYSNQPQHF. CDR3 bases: TGTGCCAGCAGTGAAGAGTATAGCAATCAGCCCCAGCATTTT.